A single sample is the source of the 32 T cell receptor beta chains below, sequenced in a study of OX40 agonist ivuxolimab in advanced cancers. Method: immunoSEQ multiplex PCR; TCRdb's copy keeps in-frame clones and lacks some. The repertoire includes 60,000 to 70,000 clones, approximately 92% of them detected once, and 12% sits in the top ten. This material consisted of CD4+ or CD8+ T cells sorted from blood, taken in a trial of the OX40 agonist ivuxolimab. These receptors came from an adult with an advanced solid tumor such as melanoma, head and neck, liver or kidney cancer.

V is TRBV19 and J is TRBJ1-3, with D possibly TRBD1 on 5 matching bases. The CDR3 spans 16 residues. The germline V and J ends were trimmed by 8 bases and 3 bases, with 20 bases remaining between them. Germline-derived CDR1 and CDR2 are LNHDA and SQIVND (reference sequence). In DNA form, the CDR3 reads TGTGCCAGTGTACTTGCGCACCGGGACGATGGAAACACCATATATTTT. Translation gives CASVLAHRDDGNTIYF.

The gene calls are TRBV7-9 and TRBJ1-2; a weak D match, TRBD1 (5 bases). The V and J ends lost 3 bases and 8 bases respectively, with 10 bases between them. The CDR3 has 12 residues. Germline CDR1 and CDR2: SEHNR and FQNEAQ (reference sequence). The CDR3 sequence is CASSFGGEGYTF. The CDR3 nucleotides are TGTGCCAGCAGCTTTGGGGGTGAAGGCTACACCTTC.

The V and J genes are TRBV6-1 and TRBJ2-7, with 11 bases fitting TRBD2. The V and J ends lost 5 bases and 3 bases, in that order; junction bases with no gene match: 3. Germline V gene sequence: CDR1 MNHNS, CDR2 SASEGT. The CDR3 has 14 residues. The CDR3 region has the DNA TGTGCCAGCAGTCCCGGGACTAGCGGCTACGAGCAGTACTTC. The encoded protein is CASSPGTSGYEQYF.

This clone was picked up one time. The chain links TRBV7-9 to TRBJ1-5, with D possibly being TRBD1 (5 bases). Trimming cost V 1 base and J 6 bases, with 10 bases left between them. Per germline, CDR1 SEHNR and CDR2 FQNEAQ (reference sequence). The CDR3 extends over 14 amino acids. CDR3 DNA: TGTGCCAGCAGCTTAGGCACAGGTATTCAGCCCCAGCATTTT. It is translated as CASSLGTGIQPQHF.

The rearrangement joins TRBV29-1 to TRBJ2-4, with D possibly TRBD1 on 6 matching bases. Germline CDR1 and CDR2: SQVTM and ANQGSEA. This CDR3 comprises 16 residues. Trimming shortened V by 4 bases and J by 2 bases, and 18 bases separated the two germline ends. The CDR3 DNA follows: TGCAGCGTTGGATTCAGGGGTGGTGAGCCCAAAAACATTCAGTACTTC. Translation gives CSVGFRGGEPKNIQYF. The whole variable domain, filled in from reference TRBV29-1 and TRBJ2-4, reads SAVISQKPSRDICQRGTSLTIQCQVDSQVTMMFWYRQQPGQSLTLIATANQGSEATYESGFVIDKFPISRPNLTFSTLTVSNMSPEDSSIYLCSVGFRGGEPKNIQYFGAGTRLSVL.

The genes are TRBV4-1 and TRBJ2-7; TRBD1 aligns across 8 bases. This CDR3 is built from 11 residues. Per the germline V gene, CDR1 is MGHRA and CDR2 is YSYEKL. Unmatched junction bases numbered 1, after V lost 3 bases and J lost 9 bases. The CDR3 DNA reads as TGCGCCAGCAGCCAGGGGACAGGGCAGTACTTC. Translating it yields CASSQGTGQYF.

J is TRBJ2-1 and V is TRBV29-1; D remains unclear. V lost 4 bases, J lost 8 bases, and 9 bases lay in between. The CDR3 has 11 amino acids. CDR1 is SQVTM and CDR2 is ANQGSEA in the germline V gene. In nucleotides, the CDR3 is TGCAGCGTTGGCCAGACCCATGAGCAGTTCTTC. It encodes CSVGQTHEQFF.

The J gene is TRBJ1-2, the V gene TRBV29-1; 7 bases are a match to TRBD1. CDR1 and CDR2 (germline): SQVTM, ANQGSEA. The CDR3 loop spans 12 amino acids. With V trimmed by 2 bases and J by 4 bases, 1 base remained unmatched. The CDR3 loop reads CSVEWDSYGYTF. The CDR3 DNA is TGCAGCGTTGAATGGGACAGCTATGGCTACACCTTC.

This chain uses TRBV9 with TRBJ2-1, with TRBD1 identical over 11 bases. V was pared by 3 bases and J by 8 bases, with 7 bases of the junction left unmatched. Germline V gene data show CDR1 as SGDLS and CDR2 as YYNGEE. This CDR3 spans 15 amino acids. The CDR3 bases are TGTGCCAGCAGCGCCAGGACAGGGGGCTGGGATGAGCAGTTCTTC. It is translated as CASSARTGGWDEQFF. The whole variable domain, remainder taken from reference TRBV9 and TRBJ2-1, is DSGVTQTPKHLITATGQRVTLRCSPRSGDLSVYWYQQSLDQGLQFLIQYYNGEERAKGNILERFSAQQFPDLHSELNLSSLELGDSALYFCASSARTGGWDEQFFGPGTRLTVL.

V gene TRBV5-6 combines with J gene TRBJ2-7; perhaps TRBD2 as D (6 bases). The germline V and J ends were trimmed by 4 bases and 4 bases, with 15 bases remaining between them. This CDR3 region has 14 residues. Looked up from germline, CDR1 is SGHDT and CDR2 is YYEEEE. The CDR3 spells CASSQTVAVYEQYF. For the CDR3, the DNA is TGTGCCAGCAGCCAGACGGTAGCGGTTTACGAGCAGTACTTC.

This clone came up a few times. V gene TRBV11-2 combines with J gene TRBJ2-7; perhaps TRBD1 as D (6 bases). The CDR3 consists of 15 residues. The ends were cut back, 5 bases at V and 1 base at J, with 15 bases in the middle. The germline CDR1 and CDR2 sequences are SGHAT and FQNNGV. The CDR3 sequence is CASSLSKGTSYEQYF. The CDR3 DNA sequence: TGTGCCAGCAGCCTGAGTAAGGGGACATCCTACGAGCAGTACTTC.

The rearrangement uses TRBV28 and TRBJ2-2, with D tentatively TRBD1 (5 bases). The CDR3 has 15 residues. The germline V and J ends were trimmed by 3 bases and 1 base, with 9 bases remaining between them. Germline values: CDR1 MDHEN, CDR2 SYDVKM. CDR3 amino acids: CASSFHTGNTGELFF. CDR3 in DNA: TGTGCCAGCAGTTTCCACACAGGGAACACCGGGGAGCTGTTTTTT.

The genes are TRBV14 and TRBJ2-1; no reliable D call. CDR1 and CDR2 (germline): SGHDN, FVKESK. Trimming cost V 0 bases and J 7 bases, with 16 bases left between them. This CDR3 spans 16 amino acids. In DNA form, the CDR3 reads TGTGCCAGCAGCCAAGAGACCCTTGGTTCGGTTAATGAGCAGTTCTTC. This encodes CASSQETLGSVNEQFF.

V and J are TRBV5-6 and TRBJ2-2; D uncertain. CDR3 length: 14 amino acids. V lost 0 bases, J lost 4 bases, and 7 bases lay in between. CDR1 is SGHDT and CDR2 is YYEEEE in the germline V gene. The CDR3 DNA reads TGTGCCAGCAGCTTGGCGGCCAGCACCGGGGAGCTGTTTTTT. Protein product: CASSLAASTGELFF.

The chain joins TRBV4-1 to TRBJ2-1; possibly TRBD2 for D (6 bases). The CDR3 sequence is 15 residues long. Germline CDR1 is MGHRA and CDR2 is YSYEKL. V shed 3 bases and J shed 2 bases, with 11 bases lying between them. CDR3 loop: CASSQRGTTYNEQFF. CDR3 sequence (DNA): TGCGCCAGCAGCCAGCGGGGCACAACCTACAATGAGCAGTTCTTC.

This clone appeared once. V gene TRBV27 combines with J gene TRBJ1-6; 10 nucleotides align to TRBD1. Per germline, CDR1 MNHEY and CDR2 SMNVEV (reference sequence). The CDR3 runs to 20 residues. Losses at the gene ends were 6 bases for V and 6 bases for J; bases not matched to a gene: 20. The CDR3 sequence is CASSPRGKWGTGEGNSPLHF. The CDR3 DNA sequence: TGTGCCAGCAGCCCACGAGGTAAATGGGGGACAGGGGAGGGTAATTCACCCCTCCACTTT.

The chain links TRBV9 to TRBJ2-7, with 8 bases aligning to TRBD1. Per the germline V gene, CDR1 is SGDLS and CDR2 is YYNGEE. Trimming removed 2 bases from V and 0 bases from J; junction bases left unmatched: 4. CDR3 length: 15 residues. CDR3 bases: TGTGCCAGCAGCGTCGGACAGGGCTTCTCCTACGAGCAGTACTTC. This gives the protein CASSVGQGFSYEQYF. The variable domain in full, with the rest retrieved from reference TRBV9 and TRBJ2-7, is DSGVTQTPKHLITATGQRVTLRCSPRSGDLSVYWYQQSLDQGLQFLIQYYNGEERAKGNILERFSAQQFPDLHSELNLSSLELGDSALYFCASSVGQGFSYEQYFGPGTRLTVT.

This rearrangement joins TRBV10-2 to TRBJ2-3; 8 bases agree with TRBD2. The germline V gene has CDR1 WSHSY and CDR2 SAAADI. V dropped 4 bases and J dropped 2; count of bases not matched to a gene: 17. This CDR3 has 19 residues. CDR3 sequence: CASSGRHPSLAGPTDTQYF. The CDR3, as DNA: TGCGCCAGCAGTGGCCGGCATCCTTCGTTAGCGGGGCCCACAGATACGCAGTATTTT.

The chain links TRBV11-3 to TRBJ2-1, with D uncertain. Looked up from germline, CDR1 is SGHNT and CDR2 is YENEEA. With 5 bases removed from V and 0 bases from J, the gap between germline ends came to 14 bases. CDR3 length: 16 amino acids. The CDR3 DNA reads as TGTGCCAGCAGCCCACCGGGTGCGAGCTCCTACAATGAGCAGTTCTTC. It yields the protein CASSPPGASSYNEQFF. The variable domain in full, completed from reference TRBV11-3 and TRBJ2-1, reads EAGVVQSPRYKIIEKKQPVAFWCNPISGHNTLYWYLQNLGQGPELLIRYENEEAVDDSQLPKDRFSAERLKGVDSTLKIQPAELGDSAVYLCASSPPGASSYNEQFFGPGTRLTVL.

CDR3 nucleotide sequence: TGTGCCAGCAGCCCTCACGGGGCGGCAGATACGCAGTATTTT. This gives the protein CASSPHGAADTQYF. This rearrangement joins TRBV6-5 to TRBJ2-3; the D gene could be TRBD1 or TRBD2 (5 bases each). The CDR3 extends over 14 amino acids. The V end lost 6 bases, the J end lost 4 bases, and 14 bases lay between the germline ends. CDR1 MNHEY and CDR2 SVGAGI come from the germline V gene.

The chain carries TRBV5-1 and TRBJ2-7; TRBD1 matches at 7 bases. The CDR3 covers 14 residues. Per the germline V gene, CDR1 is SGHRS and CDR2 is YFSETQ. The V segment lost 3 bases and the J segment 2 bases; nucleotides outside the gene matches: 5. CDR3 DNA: TGCGCCAGCAGCTCCGGGACAGCCACCTACGAGCAGTACTTC. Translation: CASSSGTATYEQYF.

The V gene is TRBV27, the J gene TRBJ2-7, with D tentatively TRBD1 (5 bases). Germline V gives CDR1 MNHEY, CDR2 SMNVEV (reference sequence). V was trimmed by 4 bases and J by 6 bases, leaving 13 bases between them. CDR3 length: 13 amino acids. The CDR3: CASSSGHWSEQYF. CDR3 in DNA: TGTGCCAGCAGTTCAGGACACTGGAGCGAGCAGTACTTC.

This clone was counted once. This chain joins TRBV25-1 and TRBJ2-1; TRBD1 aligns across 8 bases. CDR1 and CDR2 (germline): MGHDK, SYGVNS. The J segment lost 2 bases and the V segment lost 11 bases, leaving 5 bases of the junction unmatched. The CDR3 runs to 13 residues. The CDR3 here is CASGGGPYNEQFF. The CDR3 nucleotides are TGTGCCTCAGGGGGCGGACCCTACAATGAGCAGTTCTTC.

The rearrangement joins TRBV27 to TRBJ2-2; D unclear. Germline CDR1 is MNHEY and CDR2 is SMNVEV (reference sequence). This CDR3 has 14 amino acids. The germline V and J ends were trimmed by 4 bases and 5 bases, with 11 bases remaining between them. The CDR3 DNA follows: TGTGCCAGCAGTTGGTATGCCGTGACCGGGGAGCTGTTTTTT. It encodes CASSWYAVTGELFF.

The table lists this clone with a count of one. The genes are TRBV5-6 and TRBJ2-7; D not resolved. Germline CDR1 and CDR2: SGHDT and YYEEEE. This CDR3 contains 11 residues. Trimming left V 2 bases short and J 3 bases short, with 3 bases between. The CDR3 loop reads CASSFGYEQYF. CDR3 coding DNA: TGTGCCAGCAGCTTCGGCTACGAGCAGTACTTC.

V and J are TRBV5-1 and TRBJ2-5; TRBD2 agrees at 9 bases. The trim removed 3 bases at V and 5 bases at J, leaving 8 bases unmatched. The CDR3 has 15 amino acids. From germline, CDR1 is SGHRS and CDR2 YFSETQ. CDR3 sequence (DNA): TGCGCCAGCAGCTCCGATAGCGGGAGAGGGGAGACCCAGTACTTC. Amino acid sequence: CASSSDSGRGETQYF.

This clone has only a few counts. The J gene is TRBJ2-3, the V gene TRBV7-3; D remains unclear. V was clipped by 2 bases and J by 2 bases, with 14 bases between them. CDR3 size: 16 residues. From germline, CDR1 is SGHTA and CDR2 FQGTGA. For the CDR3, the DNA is TGTGCCAGCAGCTTACAGGACCTTCCTCCCACAGATACGCAGTATTTT. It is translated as CASSLQDLPPTDTQYF.

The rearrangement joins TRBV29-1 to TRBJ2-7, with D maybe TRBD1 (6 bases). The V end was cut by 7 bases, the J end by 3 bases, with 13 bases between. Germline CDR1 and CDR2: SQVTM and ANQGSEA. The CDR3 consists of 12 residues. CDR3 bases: TGCAGCGCTGAGGACAGTTTCTACGAGCAGTACTTC. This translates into CSAEDSFYEQYF.

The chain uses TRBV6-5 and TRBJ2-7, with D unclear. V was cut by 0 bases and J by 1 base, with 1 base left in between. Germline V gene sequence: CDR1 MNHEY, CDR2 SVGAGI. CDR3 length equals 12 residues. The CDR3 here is CASSYSSYEQYF. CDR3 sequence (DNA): TGTGCCAGCAGTTACTCGTCCTACGAGCAGTACTTC.

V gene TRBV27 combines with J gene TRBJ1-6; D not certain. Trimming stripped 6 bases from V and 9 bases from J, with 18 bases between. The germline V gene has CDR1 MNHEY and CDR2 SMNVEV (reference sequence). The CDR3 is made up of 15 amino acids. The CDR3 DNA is TGTGCCAGCAGCCCCCGCCGGAGAGCAGCTTCACCCCTCCACTTT. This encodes CASSPRRRAASPLHF.

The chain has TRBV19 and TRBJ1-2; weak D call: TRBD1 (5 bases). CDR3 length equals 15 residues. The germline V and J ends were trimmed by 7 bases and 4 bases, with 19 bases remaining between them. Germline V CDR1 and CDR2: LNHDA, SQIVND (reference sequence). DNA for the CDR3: TGTGCCAGTACCTCCCGGCCGGGGCGGGCCTATGGCTACACCTTC. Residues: CASTSRPGRAYGYTF.

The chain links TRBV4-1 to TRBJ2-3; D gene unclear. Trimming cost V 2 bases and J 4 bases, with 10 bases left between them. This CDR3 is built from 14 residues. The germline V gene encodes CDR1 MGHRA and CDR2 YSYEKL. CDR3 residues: CASSQLGNADTQYF. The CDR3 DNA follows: TGCGCCAGCAGCCAATTGGGTAACGCAGATACGCAGTATTTT.